The 14 T cell receptor beta chains given below trace back to one sample, sequenced in a study of T cells in Graves' hyperthyroidism and ophthalmopathy. Researchers took RNA transcripts and amplified the TCR beta CDR3 regions from them. HTBI primers were the set used in a first-round RT-PCR of the TCR CDR3. Each CDR3 protein is one row after TCRdb ran MiXCR on the multiplex PCR reads. This sample carries around 450,000 distinct CDR3 sequences, approximately 14% of them seen once, and the ten largest clones take around 7.3%. The sequencing sample was made of blood. The receptor source for this set is a woman between 18 and 29 years old with Graves' hyperthyroidism.

This clonotype occurred once. This sequence joins TRBV29-1 and TRBJ1-5; 9 nucleotides line up with TRBD1. After removal of 5 bases from V and 11 bases from J, the junction contained 10 bases not matched to a gene. The CDR3 totals 13 residues. Germline assignment: CDR1 SQVTM and CDR2 ANQGSEA. CDR3 DNA sequence: TGCAGCGTTCTAGGACAGGGGAATATAGCCCAGCATTTT. It yields the protein CSVLGQGNIAQHF.

This clonotype was observed at least ten times. The J gene is TRBJ2-1, the V gene TRBV11-3; D is perhaps TRBD2 (6 bases). Trimming took off 0 bases at V and 12 bases at J, with 9 bases between the two ends. The V gene's germline CDR1 is SGHNT and CDR2 YENEEA. The CDR3 spans 12 residues. The CDR3 loop is CASSLDAEGQFF. The DNA for the CDR3 is TGTGCCAGCAGCTTAGATGCGGAGGGGCAGTTCTTC.

A few counts support this clonotype. The chain recombines TRBV6-1 with TRBJ1-6; D is unresolved. This CDR3 region has 12 residues. Germline values: CDR1 MNHNS, CDR2 SASEGT. Trimming pared 8 bases from V and 14 bases from J, leaving 16 bases between. This CDR3 reads CASAGGSAALHF. CDR3 sequence (DNA): TGTGCCAGCGCGGGTGGATCCGCGGCCCTCCACTTT.

This clonotype was picked up a small number of times. The genes are TRBV4-1 and TRBJ2-7; D gene ambiguous. V was trimmed by 4 bases and J by 0 bases, leaving 13 bases between them. CDR1 and CDR2 (germline): MGHRA, YSYEKL. The CDR3 runs 15 residues. The CDR3 DNA sequence: TGCGCCAGCAGCCCAGGACCTCGAAGCTCCTACGAGCAGTACTTC. Translated, it gives CASSPGPRSSYEQYF.

This clonotype was seen only a few times. The DNA of the CDR3 is TGTGCCAGCAGCCAATGGCCCGCGACCTGGGACAGGGAGACCCAGTACTTC. It specifies CASSQWPATWDRETQYF. The chain combines TRBV14 with TRBJ2-5; 8 positions agree with TRBD1. Germline V gives CDR1 SGHDN, CDR2 FVKESK. V dropped 2 bases and J dropped 5; count of bases not matched to a gene: 13. This CDR3 comprises 17 residues.

This chain uses TRBV20-1 with TRBJ1-2; maybe TRBD1 (5 bases). The ends were cut back, 2 bases at V and 7 bases at J, with 14 bases in the middle. The CDR3 loop spans 13 amino acids. From germline, CDR1 is DFQATT and CDR2 SNEGSKA (reference sequence). CDR3 region: CSARPRDGTGYTF. CDR3 sequence (DNA): TGCAGTGCTAGACCACGGGACGGGACTGGCTACACCTTC.

This clonotype was counted at least ten times. This chain connects TRBV28 to TRBJ1-4, with D perhaps matching TRBD1 (6 bases). The CDR3 consists of 13 residues. The ends were cut back, 6 bases at V and 6 bases at J, with 11 bases in the middle. Germline assignment: CDR1 MDHEN and CDR2 SYDVKM. CDR3 loop: CASSTNRDEKLFF. In DNA, the CDR3 is TGTGCCAGCAGCACTAACAGGGATGAAAAACTGTTTTTT.

This clonotype was counted many times. The chain couples TRBV14 to TRBJ2-5, with D perhaps TRBD1 (6 bases). Germline CDR1 reads SGHDN; CDR2 reads FVKESK. V lost 3 bases and J lost 1, with 12 bases in between. This CDR3 is built from 15 residues. CDR3 residues: CASSHPKGGQETQYF. The CDR3 DNA reads as TGTGCCAGCAGCCACCCTAAAGGGGGCCAAGAGACCCAGTACTTC.

This clonotype was recorded many times. The chain is built from TRBV5-1 and TRBJ2-1; 9 positions agree with TRBD2. This CDR3 is built from 16 residues. CDR1 SGHRS and CDR2 YFSETQ come from the germline V gene. The V gene end was trimmed by 4 bases and the J gene end by 2 bases; junction bases not matched to a gene: 7. CDR3 sequence: CASSPGERGAYNEQFF. The DNA of the CDR3 is TGCGCCAGCAGCCCCGGAGAGCGGGGGGCCTACAATGAGCAGTTCTTC.

This clonotype has a count of ten or more. The chain couples TRBV30 to TRBJ2-1; D ambiguous. Germline CDR1 and CDR2: GTSNPN and SVGIG (reference sequence). CDR3 length: 13 residues. CDR3 in amino acids: CASRGSSYNEQFF. CDR3 nucleotide sequence: TGTGCTTCCCGCGGTAGCTCCTACAATGAGCAGTTCTTC.

This clonotype was observed many times. One junction end disagrees with the germline gene, perhaps due to a read error. The V call is TRBV5-1, the J call TRBJ1-2; D is unclear. Germline loops: CDR1 SGHRS, CDR2 YFSETQ. The CDR3 sequence is 13 residues long. The CDR3 loop is CASRFDINYGYTF. CDR3 DNA: TGCGCCAGCCGCTTCGATATTAACTATGGCTACACCTTC.

The V call is TRBV5-6, the J call TRBJ2-7, with 12 bases matching TRBD2. Per the germline V gene, CDR1 is SGHDT and CDR2 is YYEEEE. After removal of 0 bases from V and 5 bases from J, the junction contained 12 bases not matched to a gene. The length of the CDR3 is 18 residues. The CDR3 sequence is CASSLEASGRASGNEQYF. DNA for the CDR3: TGTGCCAGCAGCTTGGAGGCTAGCGGGAGGGCCTCTGGGAACGAGCAGTACTTC.

This clonotype was seen many times. The chain carries TRBV28 and TRBJ1-5; D remains ambiguous. Deletions cut 7 bases from V and 0 bases from J, with 13 bases between. Germline V gene data show CDR1 as MDHEN and CDR2 as SYDVKM. The CDR3 totals 15 residues. The CDR3 protein is CASTLTGISNQPQHF. The CDR3 DNA reads as TGTGCCAGCACCTTAACTGGTATTAGCAATCAGCCCCAGCATTTT.

This clonotype was detected a few times. The chain is built from TRBV5-5 and TRBJ2-1; D is perhaps TRBD2 (6 bases). V shed 3 bases and J shed 0 bases, with 13 bases lying between them. Per germline, CDR1 SGHKS and CDR2 YYEKEE (reference sequence). The CDR3 loop spans 16 amino acids. The CDR3 DNA reads TGTGCCAGCAGCTCGGGGGTGTCGAGCTCCTACAATGAGCAGTTCTTC. The encoded protein is CASSSGVSSSYNEQFF.